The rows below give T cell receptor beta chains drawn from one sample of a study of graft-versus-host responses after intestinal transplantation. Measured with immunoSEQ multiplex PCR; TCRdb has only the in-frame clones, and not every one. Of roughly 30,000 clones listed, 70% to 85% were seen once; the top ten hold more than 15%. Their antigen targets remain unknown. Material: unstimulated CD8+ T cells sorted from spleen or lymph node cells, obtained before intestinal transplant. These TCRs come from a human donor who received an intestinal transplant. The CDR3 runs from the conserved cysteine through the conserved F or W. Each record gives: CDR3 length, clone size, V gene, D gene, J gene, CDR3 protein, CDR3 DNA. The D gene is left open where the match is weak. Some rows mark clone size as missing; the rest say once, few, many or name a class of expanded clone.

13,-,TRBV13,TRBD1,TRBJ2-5,CASSTGTEETQYF,TGTGCCAGCAGCACCGGGACAGAAGAGACCCAGTACTTC
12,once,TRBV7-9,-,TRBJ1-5,CASTIRGQPQHF,TGTGCCAGCACCATCCGGGGGCAGCCCCAGCATTTT
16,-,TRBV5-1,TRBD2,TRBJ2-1,CASSLLTSGLRNEQFF,TGCGCCAGCAGCTTATTGACTAGCGGGTTACGCAATGAGCAGTTCTTC
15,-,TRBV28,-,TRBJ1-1,CASSFTGTGNTEAFF,TGTGCCAGCAGTTTCACAGGGACGGGGAACACTGAAGCTTTCTTT
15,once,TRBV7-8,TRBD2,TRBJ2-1,CASRLTSGSPHEQFF,TGTGCCAGCAGGTTGACTAGCGGGAGCCCCCATGAGCAGTTCTTC
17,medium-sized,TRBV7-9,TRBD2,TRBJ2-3,CASSLMRAGGSTDTQYF,TGTGCCAGCAGCTTAATGCGGGCGGGGGGAAGCACAGATACGCAGTATTTT
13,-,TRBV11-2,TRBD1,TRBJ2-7,CASSFGTGYEQYF,TGTGCCAGCAGCTTCGGGACAGGCTACGAGCAGTACTTC
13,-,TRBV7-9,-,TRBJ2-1,CASREGKGNEQFF,TGTGCCAGCAGGGAGGGGAAGGGTAATGAGCAGTTCTTC
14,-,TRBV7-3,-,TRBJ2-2,CASSLIASAGELFF,TGTGCCAGCAGCTTAATAGCGTCGGCCGGGGAGCTGTTTTTT
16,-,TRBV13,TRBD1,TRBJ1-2,CASSQSTGVANYGYTF,TGTGCCAGCAGCCAGTCCACAGGGGTGGCTAACTATGGCTACACCTTC
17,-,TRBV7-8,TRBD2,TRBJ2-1,CASSLAHGGGPPNEQFF,TGTGCCAGCAGCTTAGCGCATGGGGGAGGGCCGCCCAATGAGCAGTTCTTC
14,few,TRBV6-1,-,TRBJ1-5,CASSEAGGNQPQHF,TGTGCCAGCAGTGAAGCAGGGGGCAATCAGCCCCAGCATTTT
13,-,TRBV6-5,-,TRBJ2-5,CASSYVVGETQYF,TGTGCCAGCAGTTACGTGGTGGGCGAGACCCAGTACTTC
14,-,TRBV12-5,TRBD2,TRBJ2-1,CASRLAGGPHEQFF,TGTGCTAGTCGACTAGCGGGAGGGCCTCATGAGCAGTTCTTC
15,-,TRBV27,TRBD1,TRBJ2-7,CASSSHYRGFNEQYF,TGTGCCAGCAGTTCACACTACAGGGGGTTCAACGAGCAGTACTTC
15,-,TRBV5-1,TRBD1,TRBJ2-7,CASSYGQGVWYEQYF,TGCGCCAGCAGCTACGGACAGGGGGTGTGGTACGAGCAGTACTTC
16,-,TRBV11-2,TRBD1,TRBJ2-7,CASSSWDRGQIYEQYF,TGTGCCAGCAGCTCATGGGACAGGGGGCAGATCTACGAGCAGTACTTC
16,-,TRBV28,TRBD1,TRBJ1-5,CASSLVFDRGHQPQHF,TGTGCCAGCAGTTTAGTCTTCGACAGGGGGCACCAGCCCCAGCATTTT
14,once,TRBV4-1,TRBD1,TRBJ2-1,CASSPRQGWNEQFF,TGCGCCAGCAGCCCACGACAGGGGTGGAATGAGCAGTTCTTC
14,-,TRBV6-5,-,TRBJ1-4,CASSSGVGVEKLFF,TGTGCCAGCAGTTCAGGGGTCGGGGTTGAAAAACTGTTTTTT
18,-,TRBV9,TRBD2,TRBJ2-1,CASSVGGSGSSPYNEQFF,TGTGCCAGCAGCGTAGGAGGTAGCGGGAGTTCCCCCTACAATGAGCAGTTCTTC
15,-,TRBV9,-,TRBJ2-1,CASSTWGDFFNEQFF,TGTGCCAGCAGCACCTGGGGGGACTTCTTCAATGAGCAGTTCTTC
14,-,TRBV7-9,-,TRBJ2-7,CASGGGGDPYEQYF,TGTGCCAGCGGAGGCGGAGGGGACCCCTACGAGCAGTACTTC
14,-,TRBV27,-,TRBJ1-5,CASSLRDGNQPQHF,TGTGCCAGCAGTTTACGGGATGGCAATCAGCCCCAGCATTTT
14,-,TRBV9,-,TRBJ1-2,CASSVSPGDSGYTF,TGTGCCAGCAGCGTTTCCCCAGGGGATTCTGGCTACACCTTC
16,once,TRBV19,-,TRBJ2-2,CASSGRDNPNTGELFF,TGTGCCAGTAGTGGCCGGGACAACCCGAACACCGGGGAGCTGTTTTTT
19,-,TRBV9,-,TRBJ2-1,CASSVAAGKVGSPYNEQFF,TGTGCCAGCAGCGTAGCTGCGGGGAAAGTCGGGAGTCCTTACAATGAGCAGTTCTTC
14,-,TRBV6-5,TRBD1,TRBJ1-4,CASSGTGSNEKLFF,TGTGCCAGCAGTGGGACAGGCAGTAATGAAAAACTGTTTTTT
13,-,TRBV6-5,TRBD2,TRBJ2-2,CASRLAEVGELFF,TGTGCCAGCAGGCTAGCGGAGGTTGGGGAGCTGTTTTTT
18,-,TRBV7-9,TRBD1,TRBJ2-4,CASSFLNTGTGRQNIQYF,TGTGCCAGCAGCTTCCTTAACACCGGGACAGGGCGCCAAAACATTCAGTACTTC
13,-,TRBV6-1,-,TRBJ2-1,CASTPSAYNEQFF,TGTGCCAGCACACCTAGCGCCTACAATGAGCAGTTCTTC
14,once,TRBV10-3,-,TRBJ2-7,CAISEWYYLNEQYF,TGTGCCATCAGTGAATGGTACTACCTTAACGAGCAGTACTTC
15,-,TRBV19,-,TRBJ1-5,CASSIGAESNQPQHF,TGTGCCAGTAGTATAGGTGCGGAAAGCAATCAGCCCCAGCATTTT
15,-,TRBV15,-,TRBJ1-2,CATSREGLPNYGYTF,TGTGCCACCAGCAGAGAGGGGCTTCCGAACTATGGCTACACCTTC
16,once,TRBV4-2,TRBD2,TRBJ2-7,CASSQDRTSGIYEQYF,TGTGCCAGCAGCCAAGATCGAACTAGCGGGATCTACGAGCAGTACTTC
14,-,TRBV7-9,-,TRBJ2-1,CASRTGLSDNEQFF,TGTGCCAGCAGGACGGGACTTTCAGACAATGAGCAGTTCTTC
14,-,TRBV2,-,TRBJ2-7,CASSDRGSRREQYF,TGTGCCAGCAGTGACCGGGGGTCCCGTCGGGAGCAGTACTTC
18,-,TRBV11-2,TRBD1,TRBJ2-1,CASSPPGQGVWGNNEQFF,TGTGCCAGCAGCCCCCCCGGACAGGGGGTGTGGGGAAACAATGAGCAGTTCTTC
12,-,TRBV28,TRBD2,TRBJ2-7,CASELAGTEQYF,TGTGCCAGCGAACTAGCGGGGACCGAGCAGTACTTC
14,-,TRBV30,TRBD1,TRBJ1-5,CAWAGTGGNQPQHF,TGTGCCTGGGCTGGGACAGGGGGTAATCAGCCCCAGCATTTT
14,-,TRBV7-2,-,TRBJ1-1,CASSLVGGSTEAFF,TGTGCCAGCAGCTTAGTGGGTGGGAGCACTGAAGCTTTCTTT
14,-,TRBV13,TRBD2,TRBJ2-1,CASSPGTSANEQFF,TGTGCCAGCAGCCCCGGGACTAGCGCCAATGAGCAGTTCTTC